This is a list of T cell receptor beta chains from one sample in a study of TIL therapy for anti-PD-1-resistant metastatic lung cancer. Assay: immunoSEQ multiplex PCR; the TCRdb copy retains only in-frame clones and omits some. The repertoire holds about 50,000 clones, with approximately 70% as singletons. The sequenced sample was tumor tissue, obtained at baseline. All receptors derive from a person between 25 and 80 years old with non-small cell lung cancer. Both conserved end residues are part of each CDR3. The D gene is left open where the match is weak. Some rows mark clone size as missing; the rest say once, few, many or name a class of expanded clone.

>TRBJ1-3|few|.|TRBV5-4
TGTGCCAGCAGCTTGGACCAGGCGACTGGAAACACCATATATTTT
CASSLDQATGNTIYF
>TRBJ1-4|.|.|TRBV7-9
TGTGCCAGCAGCTTAGGACAGCTTGAAAAACTGTTTTTT
CASSLGQLEKLFF
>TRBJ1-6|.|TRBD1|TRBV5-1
TGCGCCAGCAGCGGAGAGACAGGGCCCAATTCACCCCTCCACTTT
CASSGETGPNSPLHF
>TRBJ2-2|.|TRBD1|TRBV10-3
TGTGCCATCAGTGTTGCAGGGGGAGTCGGCACCGGGGAGCTGTTTTTT
CAISVAGGVGTGELFF
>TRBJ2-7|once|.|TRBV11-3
TGTGCCAGCAGCCGGGGACCGACCTACGAGCAGTACTTC
CASSRGPTYEQYF
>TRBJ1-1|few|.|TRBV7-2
TGTGCCAGCAGCCACTCAGGCGGGCCGATGAACACTGAAGCTTTCTTT
CASSHSGGPMNTEAFF
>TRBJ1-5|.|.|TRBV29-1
TGCAGCGTGGGCGGGGGGGGCAATCAGCCCCAGCATTTT
CSVGGGGNQPQHF
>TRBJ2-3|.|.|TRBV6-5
TGTGCCAGCAGTTACACCTGGAGCTACAGCACAGATACGCAGTATTTT
CASSYTWSYSTDTQYF
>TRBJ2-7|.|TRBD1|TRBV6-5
TGTGCCAGCAGTTACCAAACAGGGGGAAGCTACGAGCAGTACTTC
CASSYQTGGSYEQYF
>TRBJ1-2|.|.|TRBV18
TGTGCCAGCTCACCAACTCTCCGGACGGGGGTGGGAAATGGTGGCTACACCTTC
CASSPTLRTGVGNGGYTF
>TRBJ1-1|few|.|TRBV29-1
TGCAGCGGGTTTATGAACACTGAAGCTTTCTTT
CSGFMNTEAFF
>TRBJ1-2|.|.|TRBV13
TGTGCCAGCAGCTTTTCTAGGGTGAGGGGCTACACCTTC
CASSFSRVRGYTF
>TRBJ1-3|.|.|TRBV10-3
TGTGCCATCAGTGATGTCGGGATCTCTGGAAACACCATATATTTT
CAISDVGISGNTIYF
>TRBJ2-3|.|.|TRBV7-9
TGTGCCAGCAGCTTAGCGGGTAGAACAGATACGCAGTATTTT
CASSLAGRTDTQYF
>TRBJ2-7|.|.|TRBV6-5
TGTGCCAGCAGTTACGTCTCGCGCTACGAGCAGTACTTC
CASSYVSRYEQYF
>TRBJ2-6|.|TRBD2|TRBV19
TGTGCCAGCTGGGGGGGTGGGGCCAACGTCCTGACTTTC
CASWGGGANVLTF
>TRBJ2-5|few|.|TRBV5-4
TGTGCCAGCAGCCTGGGAAGCGGAGACCAAGAGACCCAGTACTTC
CASSLGSGDQETQYF
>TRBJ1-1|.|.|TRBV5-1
TGCGCCAGCAGCTTGGGGGGGACGGACACTGAAGCTTTCTTT
CASSLGGTDTEAFF
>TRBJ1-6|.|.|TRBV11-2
TGTGCCAGCAGCCTCAGAATGAATTCACCCCTCCACTTT
CASSLRMNSPLHF
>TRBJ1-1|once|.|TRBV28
TGTGCCAGCAGTTCAGGCAGCATGAACACTGAAGCTTTCTTT
CASSSGSMNTEAFF
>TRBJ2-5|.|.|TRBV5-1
TGCGCCAGCAGCTATAAGAGAACGGAGACCCAGTACTTC
CASSYKRTETQYF
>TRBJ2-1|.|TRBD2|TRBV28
TGTGCCAGCGGGCGCGGGGGGCCCTACAATGAGCAGTTCTTC
CASGRGGPYNEQFF
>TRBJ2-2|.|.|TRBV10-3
TGTGCCATCAGTAACCGGGACACCACCGGGGAGCTGTTTTTT
CAISNRDTTGELFF
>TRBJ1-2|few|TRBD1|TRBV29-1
TGCAGCGTTGAGCGGACAGGTGGTTATGGCTACACCTTC
CSVERTGGYGYTF
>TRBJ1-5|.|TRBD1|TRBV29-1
TGCAGCGTTGGTGGGACAGGGGATCAGCCCCAGCATTTT
CSVGGTGDQPQHF
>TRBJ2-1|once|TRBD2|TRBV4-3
TGCGCCAGCAGCCAAGAAGTTCTAGCGGGATACAATGAGCAGTTCTTC
CASSQEVLAGYNEQFF
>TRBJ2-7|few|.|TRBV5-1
TGCGCCAGCAGCTTGAATCGGCCAGGGGGGTACGAGCAGTACTTC
CASSLNRPGGYEQYF
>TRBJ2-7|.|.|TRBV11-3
TGTGCCAGCAGCTTAGAGCCGGGGCCCTTCTACGAGCAGTACTTC
CASSLEPGPFYEQYF
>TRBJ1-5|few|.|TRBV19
TGTGCCAGTAGTCCGTCGAGGGGACGGAATCAGCCCCAGCATTTT
CASSPSRGRNQPQHF
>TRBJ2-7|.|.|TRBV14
TGTGCCAGCAGCCAAGCTCATTGGGGGGTCCACTACGAGCAGTACTTC
CASSQAHWGVHYEQYF
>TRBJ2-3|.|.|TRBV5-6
TGTGCCAGCAGCTTGCGGCCAGGGAGCACAGATACGCAGTATTTT
CASSLRPGSTDTQYF
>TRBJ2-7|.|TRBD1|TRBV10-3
TGTGCCATCAGCGCCCCGGGACAGGTTTACTTC
CAISAPGQVYF
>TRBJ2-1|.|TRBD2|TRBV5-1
TGCGCCAGCGCCCGGACGGGAGGGTATGAGCAGTTCTTC
CASARTGGYEQFF
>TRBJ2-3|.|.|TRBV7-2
TGTGCCAGCAGCCCTGTAGATACGCAGTATTTT
CASSPVDTQYF
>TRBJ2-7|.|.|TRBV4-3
TGCGCCAGCAGCCAAGAAGCCTACGGGTACTACGAGCAGTACTTC
CASSQEAYGYYEQYF
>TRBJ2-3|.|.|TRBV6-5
TGTGCCAGCAAAGACACGTGGGGGGCAGATACGCAGTATTTT
CASKDTWGADTQYF
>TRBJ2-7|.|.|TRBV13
TGTGCCAGCAGCTTAAATACGGGGAACGAGCAGTACTTC
CASSLNTGNEQYF
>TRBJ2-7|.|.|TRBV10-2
TGCGCCAGCAGTGACCCAGGGGTGGCGGTCTACGAGCAGTACTTC
CASSDPGVAVYEQYF
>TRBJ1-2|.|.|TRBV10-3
TGTGCCATCAGCGTGCGGGGGGAACATGGCTACACCTTC
CAISVRGEHGYTF
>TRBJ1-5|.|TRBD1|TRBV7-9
TGTGCCAGCAGCTCTTGGGCAGGGGGCGCAGAAGGTCAGCCCCAGCATTTT
CASSSWAGGAEGQPQHF
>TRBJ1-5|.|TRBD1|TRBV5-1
TGCGCCAGCAGCTTGGGGAACAGGGGGGATCAGCCCCAGCATTTT
CASSLGNRGDQPQHF
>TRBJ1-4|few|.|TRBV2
TGTGCCAGCAGTGAACGGAGGGGAGAAAAACTGTTTTTT
CASSERRGEKLFF